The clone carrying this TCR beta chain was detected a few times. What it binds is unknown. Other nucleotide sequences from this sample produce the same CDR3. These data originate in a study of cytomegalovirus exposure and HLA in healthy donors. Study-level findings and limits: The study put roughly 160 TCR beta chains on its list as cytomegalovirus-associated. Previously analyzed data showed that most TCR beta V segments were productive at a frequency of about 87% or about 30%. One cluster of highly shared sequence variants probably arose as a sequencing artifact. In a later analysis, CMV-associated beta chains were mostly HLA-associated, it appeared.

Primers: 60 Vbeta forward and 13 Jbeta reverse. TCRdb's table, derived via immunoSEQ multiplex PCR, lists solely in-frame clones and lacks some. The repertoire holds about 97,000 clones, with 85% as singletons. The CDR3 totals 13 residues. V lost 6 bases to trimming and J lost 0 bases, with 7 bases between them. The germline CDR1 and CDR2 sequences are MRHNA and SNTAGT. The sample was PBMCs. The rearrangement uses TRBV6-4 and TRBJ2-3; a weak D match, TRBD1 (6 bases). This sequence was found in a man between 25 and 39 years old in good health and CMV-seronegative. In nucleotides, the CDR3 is TGTGCCAGCAGCACAGGGAGCACAGATACGCAGTATTTT. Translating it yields CASSTGSTDTQYF.